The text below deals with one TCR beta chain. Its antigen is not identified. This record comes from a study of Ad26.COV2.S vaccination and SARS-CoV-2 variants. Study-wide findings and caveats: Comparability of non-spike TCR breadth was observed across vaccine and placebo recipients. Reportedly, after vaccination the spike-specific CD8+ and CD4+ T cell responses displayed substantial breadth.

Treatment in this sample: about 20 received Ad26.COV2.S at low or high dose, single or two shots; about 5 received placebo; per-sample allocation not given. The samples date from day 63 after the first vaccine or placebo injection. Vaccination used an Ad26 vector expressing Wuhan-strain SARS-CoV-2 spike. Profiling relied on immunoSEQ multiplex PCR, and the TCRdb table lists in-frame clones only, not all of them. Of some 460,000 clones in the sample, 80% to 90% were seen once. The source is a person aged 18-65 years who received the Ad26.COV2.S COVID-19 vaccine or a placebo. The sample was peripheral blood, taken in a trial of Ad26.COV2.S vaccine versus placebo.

The CDR3 loop is CASKLAGAYNEQFF. As DNA, the CDR3 is TGTGCCAGCAAGCTAGCGGGGGCTTACAATGAGCAGTTCTTC. The chain has TRBV6-5 and TRBJ2-1, with 10 bases matching TRBD2. V was pared by 7 bases and J by 4 bases, with 4 bases of the junction left unmatched. Germline V CDR1 and CDR2: MNHEY, SVGAGI. This CDR3 has 14 amino acids.